This is a list of T cell receptor beta chains from one sample in a study of cytomegalovirus exposure and HLA in healthy donors. Using immunoSEQ multiplex PCR, the repertoire was profiled, and TCRdb retains in-frame clones only, with some absent. The data hold approximately 120,000 clones, with more than 60% observed a single time. Specimen: PBMCs. These receptors came from a woman between 55 and 75 years old in good health and CMV-seropositive. Both conserved end residues are part of each CDR3. The D gene is left open where the match is weak. The size entry is marked missing in some rows and otherwise reads once, few, many or a size class.

J,D,size,V,CDR3,DNA
TRBJ1-1,.,.,TRBV30,CAWSLSPGLAFF,TGTGCCTGGAGCCTGAGTCCGGGGTTGGCTTTCTTT
TRBJ2-7,TRBD2,.,TRBV6-5,CASSAKRGPPYEQYF,TGTGCCAGCAGTGCGAAGCGGGGACCCCCCTACGAGCAGTACTTC
TRBJ2-7,TRBD2,once,TRBV5-4,CASSLAAGGQYEQYF,TGTGCCAGCAGCTTGGCTGCGGGAGGGCAATACGAGCAGTACTTC
TRBJ2-1,.,few,TRBV19,CASRGGQVNNEQFF,TGTGCCAGTCGAGGCGGGCAGGTGAACAATGAGCAGTTCTTC
TRBJ1-4,TRBD1,.,TRBV5-1,CASSLEQGARGPEKLFF,TGCGCCAGCAGCTTGGAACAGGGGGCGCGAGGTCCCGAAAAACTGTTTTTT
TRBJ1-1,.,.,TRBV7-9,CASSLASYGQRAFF,TGTGCTAGCAGCTTAGCGAGTTATGGACAGAGAGCTTTCTTT
TRBJ2-5,.,.,TRBV4-3,CASSHGQNQETQYF,TGCGCCAGCAGCCACGGACAGAACCAAGAGACCCAGTACTTC
TRBJ2-7,.,.,TRBV19,CASSMGPGSEQYF,TGTGCCAGTAGTATGGGCCCTGGGAGCGAGCAGTACTTC
TRBJ2-1,TRBD2,.,TRBV5-1,CASSRSLAGEIRGQFF,TGCGCCAGCAGCAGATCACTAGCGGGGGAAATTCGGGGGCAGTTCTTC
TRBJ1-5,TRBD1,few,TRBV6-4,CASSDSQDRNSNQPQHF,TGTGCCAGCAGTGACTCTCAGGACAGGAATAGCAATCAGCCCCAGCATTTT
TRBJ2-2,.,.,TRBV7-8,CASSSIQATGTGELFF,TGTGCCAGCAGCTCCATTCAGGCGACAGGCACCGGGGAGCTGTTTTTT
TRBJ2-7,.,.,TRBV11-2,CASSLDWQGYEQYF,TGTGCCAGCAGCTTAGATTGGCAGGGCTACGAGCAGTACTTC
TRBJ1-2,.,few,TRBV6-5,CASSYGQGGYTF,TGTGCCAGCAGTTACGGGCAAGGCGGCTACACCTTC
TRBJ1-5,TRBD1,.,TRBV10-3,CAISGGDSSFGNQPQHF,TGTGCCATCAGTGGTGGGGACAGTTCTTTCGGCAATCAGCCCCAGCATTTT
TRBJ2-2,.,.,TRBV5-1,CASSLVSGNGELFF,TGCGCCAGCAGCTTGGTTTCGGGTAACGGGGAGCTGTTTTTT
TRBJ1-1,TRBD1,.,TRBV2,CASSPTGVNTEAFF,TGTGCCAGCAGCCCGACAGGGGTGAACACTGAAGCTTTCTTT
TRBJ1-4,.,.,TRBV30,CAWSVLRSLGVEKLFF,TGTGCCTGGAGTGTATTACGGAGTTTAGGTGTTGAAAAACTGTTTTTT
TRBJ2-5,TRBD2,.,TRBV5-1,CASSPPVGTSVKETQYF,TGCGCCAGCAGCCCCCCGGTCGGGACTAGCGTAAAAGAGACCCAGTACTTC
TRBJ2-1,TRBD2,.,TRBV2,CASTLLRGSSYNEQFF,TGTGCCAGCACCCTTTTGCGGGGGAGCTCCTACAATGAGCAGTTCTTC